This passage covers 14 T cell receptor beta chains from one sample sequenced in a study of graft-versus-host responses after intestinal transplantation. The assay was immunoSEQ multiplex PCR, and TCRdb's table has in-frame clones only and misses some. The sample carries approximately 80,000 clones, roughly nine tenths recorded once. No antigens are known for them. The sample here was unstimulated CD4+ T cells sorted from spleen or lymph node cells, taken before intestinal transplant. The receptors were gathered from a human donor who received an intestinal transplant.

This rearrangement joins TRBV19 to TRBJ2-7; 8 bases map to TRBD1. The CDR3 has 15 amino acids. Germline V gives CDR1 LNHDA, CDR2 SQIVND (reference sequence). Trimming took 9 bases from V and 4 from J; bases not matched to a gene: 14. The CDR3 reads CASNLDGTGGYEQYF. Here the CDR3 DNA reads TGTGCCAGCAATTTAGACGGGACAGGCGGATACGAGCAGTACTTC.

This clone was counted a few times. The J gene is TRBJ2-7, the V gene TRBV10-3; 9 nucleotides align to TRBD1. The CDR3 has 13 amino acids. The germline gives CDR1 ENHRY, CDR2 SYGVKD. J was trimmed by 3 bases and V by 6 bases; bases with no gene match: 3. This CDR3 is CAISRDRDYEQYF. For the CDR3, the DNA is TGTGCCATCAGCCGGGACAGGGACTACGAGCAGTACTTC.

This chain joins TRBV6-1 and TRBJ1-3; 7 nucleotides agree with TRBD1. CDR1 and CDR2 (germline): MNHNS, SASEGT. Trimming took 9 bases from V and 4 from J; bases not matched to a gene: 9. The CDR3 covers 14 residues. Written as DNA, the CDR3 is TGTGCCAGTGGGGAGACAGGGATGGGAAACACCATATATTTT. Its protein product is CASGETGMGNTIYF.

The rearrangement joins TRBV4-1 to TRBJ1-2; the match to TRBD1 covers 7 bases. This CDR3 is 13 amino acids long. The trim removed 2 bases at V and 13 bases at J, leaving 10 bases unmatched. Germline lookup yields CDR1 MGHRA and CDR2 YSYEKL. CDR3 sequence reads: CASSQPFDRDRTF. CDR3 nucleotides: TGCGCCAGCAGCCAACCTTTCGACAGGGATCGCACCTTC.

This chain uses TRBV9 with TRBJ1-1; possibly TRBD1 for D (5 bases). The CDR3 is 13 amino acids. Germline lookup yields CDR1 SGDLS and CDR2 YYNGEE. Between the trimmed V and J ends, which lost 4 bases and 7 bases, there was a span of 14 bases. Written as DNA, the CDR3 is TGTGCCAGCAGCTTGACGAGAACAGGTGAAGCTTTCTTT. Protein product: CASSLTRTGEAFF.

This chain connects TRBV6-6 to TRBJ1-3; D unclear. This CDR3 contains 12 residues. The V end was cut by 8 bases, the J end by 1 base, with 6 bases between. In germline, CDR1 is MNHNY, CDR2 SVGAGI (reference sequence). The CDR3 coding sequence is TGTGCCAGCGAGGATTCTGGAAACACCATATATTTT. Protein: CASEDSGNTIYF.

The chain employs TRBV18 and TRBJ1-1; 8 bases agree with TRBD1. V was clipped by 3 bases and J by 0 bases; unmatched bases: 6. Per germline, CDR1 KGHSH and CDR2 LQKENI. The CDR3 sequence is 16 residues long. The CDR3 sequence: CASSPRQGSMNTEAFF. The CDR3, as DNA: TGTGCCAGCTCACCGAGACAGGGGTCGATGAACACTGAAGCTTTCTTT.

This clone has just one count. The gene calls are TRBV28 and TRBJ1-4, with D perhaps matching TRBD1 (5 bases). With 2 bases removed from V and 7 bases from J, the gap between germline ends came to 14 bases. CDR1 and CDR2 (germline): MDHEN, SYDVKM. The length of the CDR3 is 15 residues. The CDR3 loop reads CASSLGSGRGEKLFF. The CDR3 coding sequence is TGTGCCAGCAGTTTAGGTTCAGGGCGCGGTGAAAAACTGTTTTTT.

The V gene is TRBV7-9, the J gene TRBJ1-4; TRBD1 matches at 11 bases. After removal of 6 bases from V and 8 bases from J, the junction contained 8 bases not matched to a gene. The CDR3 covers 15 residues. CDR1 SEHNR and CDR2 FQNEAQ come from the germline V gene (reference sequence). CDR3 protein: CASSWPGQGVEKLFF. The CDR3, as DNA: TGTGCCAGCAGTTGGCCGGGACAGGGGGTAGAAAAACTGTTTTTT.

The chain combines TRBV5-4 with TRBJ2-7; 11 nucleotides align to TRBD2. This CDR3 is 14 amino acids long. Germline V gives CDR1 SGHNT, CDR2 YYREEE (reference sequence). V was clipped by 4 bases and J by 4 bases; unmatched bases: 4. The CDR3 here is CASSPGTSGYEQYF. DNA for the CDR3: TGTGCCAGCAGCCCAGGGACTAGCGGTTACGAGCAGTACTTC.

The chain links TRBV7-9 to TRBJ2-7, with TRBD2 matching over 7 bases. Germline assignment: CDR1 SEHNR and CDR2 FQNEAQ (reference sequence). This CDR3 comprises 14 residues. After removal of 3 bases from V and 5 bases from J, the junction contained 7 bases not matched to a gene. CDR3 sequence reads: CASSLDKGRDEQYF. The CDR3 nucleotides are TGTGCCAGCAGCTTGGACAAGGGGAGGGACGAGCAGTACTTC.

This chain uses TRBV28 with TRBJ2-7, with 10 bases fitting TRBD2. The CDR3 runs 16 residues. V lost 4 bases to trimming and J lost 4 bases; unmatched junction nucleotides: 10. The V gene's germline CDR1 is MDHEN and CDR2 SYDVKM. The CDR3, as DNA: TGTGCCAGCAGTTCTCCAGCTAGCGGGAGTCGGTACGAGCAGTACTTC. Protein: CASSSPASGSRYEQYF.

This chain uses TRBV6-5 with TRBJ2-2, with 7 bases identical to TRBD1. CDR3 size: 12 residues. Germline V gene sequence: CDR1 MNHEY, CDR2 SVGAGI. J was trimmed by 6 bases and V by 8 bases; bases with no gene match: 3. CDR3 sequence (DNA): TGTGCCAGCCGACAGGGTGCCGGGGAGCTGTTTTTT. It specifies CASRQGAGELFF.

V usage is TRBV7-2 and J usage is TRBJ2-5; 8 bases match TRBD2. The CDR3 spans 17 residues. V was pared by 5 bases and J by 4 bases, with 15 bases of the junction left unmatched. Per the germline V gene, CDR1 is SGHTA and CDR2 is FQGNSA. The DNA of the CDR3 is TGTGCCAGCAGCCGGGGACTAGTCGGGAGTGATACAGAGACCCAGTACTTC. This codes for CASSRGLVGSDTETQYF.